Below are 31 T cell receptor beta chains sequenced from a single sample in a study of cytomegalovirus exposure and HLA in healthy donors. Only in-frame clones appear in the TCRdb table, and some are missing; sequencing was by immunoSEQ multiplex PCR. Of approximately 120,000 clones in the sample, about 90% were seen once. The specimen sequenced was PBMCs. These receptor sequences come from a woman aged 18-35 years in good health and CMV-seronegative.

In its sample, this clone was seen once. The chain uses TRBV9 and TRBJ1-5; D is perhaps TRBD1 (5 bases). V lost 4 bases and J lost 12, with 23 bases in between. This CDR3 is built from 15 residues. Germline V CDR1 and CDR2: SGDLS, YYNGEE. The CDR3 is CASSWRGRHRRHQHF. The DNA for the CDR3 is TGTGCCAGCAGCTGGAGGGGCCGTCACCGACGACACCAGCATTTT.

This clone showed up just once. V usage is TRBV11-2 and J usage is TRBJ2-2, with a weak D call TRBD1 (6 bases). Per the germline V gene, CDR1 is SGHAT and CDR2 is FQNNGV. Trimming shortened V by 4 bases and J by 4 bases, and 16 bases separated the two germline ends. The CDR3 loop spans 16 amino acids. CDR3 nucleotide sequence: TGTGCCAGCAGCTGGACGCACAGGGTGGCCACCGGGGAGCTGTTTTTT. This encodes CASSWTHRVATGELFF.

The J gene is TRBJ2-1, the V gene TRBV5-6, with TRBD2 matching 8 bases. The CDR3 loop spans 13 amino acids. The V gene's germline CDR1 is SGHDT and CDR2 YYEEEE. V lost 0 bases to trimming and J lost 10 bases; unmatched junction nucleotides: 3. CDR3 amino acids: CASSLAPSGEQFF. CDR3 DNA: TGTGCCAGCAGCTTGGCCCCTAGCGGGGAGCAGTTCTTC.

This chain connects TRBV7-9 to TRBJ1-5; D remains unclear. This CDR3 contains 16 residues. The V end was cut by 3 bases, the J end by 2 bases, with 14 bases between. CDR1 is SEHNR and CDR2 is FQNEAQ in the germline V gene (reference sequence). The chain's CDR3 is CASSFGPSTGNQPQHF. The CDR3 DNA reads TGTGCCAGCAGCTTTGGGCCCTCGACGGGCAATCAGCCCCAGCATTTT.

Here the CDR3 DNA reads TGTGCCAGCAGTCCCCCAACTAGCGGGGGAAATGAGCAGTTCTTC. Its protein product is CASSPPTSGGNEQFF. V is TRBV2 and J is TRBJ2-1; 11 bases are a match to TRBD2. Germline loops: CDR1 SNHLY, CDR2 FYNNEI. Trimming removed 5 bases from V and 7 bases from J; junction bases left unmatched: 7. The CDR3 runs 15 residues.

The V call is TRBV29-1, the J call TRBJ1-2; D perhaps matches TRBD1 (6 bases). V lost 3 bases, J lost 5 bases, and 13 bases lay in between. The length of the CDR3 is 13 residues. Germline loops: CDR1 SQVTM, CDR2 ANQGSEA. CDR3 region: CSVERGWEYGYTF. In nucleotides, the CDR3 is TGCAGCGTTGAGAGGGGGTGGGAATATGGCTACACCTTC.

The chain employs TRBV29-1 and TRBJ1-4; 8 bases line up with TRBD1. V gave up 4 bases and J gave up 8 bases; unmatched junction bases: 6. The CDR3 is 13 residues long. Germline values: CDR1 SQVTM, CDR2 ANQGSEA. The CDR3 DNA is TGCAGCGTTGCTTACAGGGGGAGGGAAAAACTGTTTTTT. The encoded protein is CSVAYRGREKLFF.

The chain carries TRBV7-2 and TRBJ2-7; a possible D gene is TRBD2 (6 bases). This CDR3 spans 11 amino acids. V was shortened by 6 bases and J by 6 bases, with 9 bases between the two germline ends. The V gene's germline CDR1 is SGHTA and CDR2 FQGNSA. CDR3 sequence: CASSRGSEQYF. Here the CDR3 DNA reads TGTGCCAGCAGTCGGGGGTCCGAGCAGTACTTC. The variable domain in full, completed from reference TRBV7-2 and TRBJ2-7, reads GAGVSQSPSNKVTEKGKDVELRCDPISGHTALYWYRQSLGQGLEFLIYFQGNSAPDKSGLPSDRFSAERTGGSVSTLTIQRTQQEDSAVYLCASSRGSEQYFGPGTRLTVT.

The V and J genes are TRBV7-2 and TRBJ1-1; D gene uncertain. The V end lost 1 base, the J end lost 1 base, and 7 bases lay between the germline ends. Germline V gene lookup returns CDR1 SGHTA and CDR2 FQGNSA. The CDR3 runs 14 residues. In DNA form, the CDR3 reads TGTGCCAGCAGCTTAGGGGCGGGGAACACTGAAGCTTTCTTT. This translates into CASSLGAGNTEAFF.

The chain combines TRBV5-1 with TRBJ1-1; no clear D. This CDR3 comprises 13 residues. Deletions cut 1 base from V and 4 bases from J, with 8 bases between. Germline loops: CDR1 SGHRS, CDR2 YFSETQ. CDR3 sequence reads: CASSLSVTTEAFF. Written as DNA, the CDR3 is TGCGCCAGCAGCTTGTCGGTTACCACTGAAGCTTTCTTT.

This clone was observed a single time. The rearrangement uses TRBV25-1 and TRBJ2-3; D is uncertain. The germline CDR1 and CDR2 sequences are MGHDK and SYGVNS. This CDR3 is 11 amino acids long. The germline V and J ends were trimmed by 5 bases and 4 bases, with 4 bases remaining between them. This CDR3 reads CASSLADTQYF. In DNA, the CDR3 is TGTGCCAGCAGTTTAGCAGATACGCAGTATTTT. Full variable domain (missing parts from reference TRBV25-1 and TRBJ2-3): EADIYQTPRYLVIGTGKKITLECSQTMGHDKMYWYQQDPGMELHLIHYSYGVNSTEKGDLSSESTVSRIRTEHFPLTLESARPSHTSQYLCASSLADTQYFGPGTRLTVL.

The chain uses TRBV4-2 and TRBJ2-5; D unclear. The CDR3 length is 14 residues. Trimming took 0 bases from V and 7 from J, leaving 12 bases between them. Germline values: CDR1 LGHNA, CDR2 YNFKEQ. The CDR3: CASSQEGSTGTQYF. The DNA for the CDR3 is TGTGCCAGCAGCCAAGAAGGTAGTACGGGGACCCAGTACTTC.

The count of this clone is one. In DNA form, the CDR3 reads TGTGCCAGCAGCCCGGGCGGGGCCAACTATGGCTACACCTTC. Translating it yields CASSPGGANYGYTF. The rearrangement uses TRBV7-9 and TRBJ1-2, with D maybe TRBD1 (5 bases). V gave up 5 bases and J gave up 2 bases, with 12 bases separating them. The CDR3 covers 14 residues. The germline gives CDR1 SEHNR, CDR2 FQNEAQ (reference sequence).

V gene TRBV6-1 combines with J gene TRBJ1-5; D not resolved. The CDR3 is 14 residues long. Between the trimmed V and J ends, which lost 3 bases and 0 bases, there was a span of 6 bases. In germline, CDR1 is MNHNS, CDR2 SASEGT. The CDR3 region is CASSDEYSNQPQHF. The DNA for the CDR3 is TGTGCCAGCAGTGACGAGTATAGCAATCAGCCCCAGCATTTT.

The V call is TRBV7-9, the J call TRBJ2-1; the match to TRBD2 covers 10 bases. The germline V gene has CDR1 SEHNR and CDR2 FQNEAQ (reference sequence). The CDR3 is made up of 14 amino acids. With V trimmed by 2 bases and J by 10 bases, 5 bases remained unmatched. CDR3 protein: CASSLLAGAQEQFF. CDR3 in DNA: TGTGCCAGCAGCTTACTAGCGGGAGCCCAAGAGCAGTTCTTC.

This chain uses TRBV7-6 with TRBJ2-1; the D gene is possibly TRBD2 (6 bases). V lost 6 bases and J lost 3, with 18 bases in between. Germline loops: CDR1 SGHVS, CDR2 FNYEAQ. This CDR3 spans 16 amino acids. The CDR3 DNA follows: TGTGCCAGCAGTGGTAGTGGGGGGATTGGCTACAATGAGCAGTTCTTC. It specifies CASSGSGGIGYNEQFF.

The chain joins TRBV27 to TRBJ2-7; 7 bases line up with TRBD1. The length of the CDR3 is 14 residues. V lost 3 bases, J lost 2 bases, and 4 bases stayed unmatched. Germline V lookup: CDR1 MNHEY, CDR2 SMNVEV (reference sequence). The DNA for the CDR3 is TGTGCCAGCAGTTTTCGGGACAGACCCTACGAGCAGTACTTC. Translated: CASSFRDRPYEQYF.

This chain uses TRBV15 with TRBJ2-1; TRBD2 matches at 9 bases. The trim removed 3 bases at V and 1 base at J, leaving 1 base unmatched. The CDR3 is made up of 15 amino acids. Germline CDR1 LNHNV, CDR2 YYDKDF (reference sequence). CDR3 sequence: CATSRTSGSYNEQFF. The CDR3 DNA follows: TGTGCCACCAGCAGGACTAGCGGTTCCTACAATGAGCAGTTCTTC.

The genes are TRBV5-1 and TRBJ2-3; 11 bases line up with TRBD2. Germline V CDR1 and CDR2: SGHRS, YFSETQ. The CDR3 extends over 15 amino acids. Germline trimming cut 4 bases from V and 5 bases from J; bases unmatched to any gene: 6. The CDR3 DNA follows: TGCGCCAGCAGCCCGGGAGGGACTAGCGGAGATACGCAGTATTTT. Protein: CASSPGGTSGDTQYF. Complete variable domain (other parts from reference TRBV5-1 and TRBJ2-3): KAGVTQTPRYLIKTRGQQVTLSCSPISGHRSVSWYQQTPGQGLQFLFEYFSETQRNKGNFPGRFSGRQFSNSRSEMNVSTLELGDSALYLCASSPGGTSGDTQYFGPGTRLTVL.

V usage is TRBV4-3 and J usage is TRBJ2-3; D may be TRBD2 (6 bases). The CDR3 runs to 15 residues. Germline V gene data show CDR1 as LGHNA and CDR2 as YSLEER. Trimming left V 2 bases short and J 3 bases short, with 12 bases between. CDR3 protein: CASSQFSGGTDTQYF. The CDR3 nucleotides read TGCGCCAGCAGCCAATTTAGCGGAGGTACAGATACGCAGTATTTT.

The chain links TRBV6-1 to TRBJ1-4; 9 positions match TRBD1. Per germline, CDR1 MNHNS and CDR2 SASEGT. This CDR3 spans 15 amino acids. The V and J ends lost 4 bases and 6 bases, in that order; junction bases with no gene match: 6. The CDR3 here is CASSGTQGAYEKLFF. The DNA of the CDR3 is TGTGCCAGCAGTGGGACACAGGGGGCGTATGAAAAACTGTTTTTT.

The rearrangement links TRBV27 to TRBJ2-5, with a possible D match to TRBD1 (5 bases). Looked up from germline, CDR1 is MNHEY and CDR2 is SMNVEV (reference sequence). Trimming pared 8 bases from V and 5 bases from J, leaving 15 bases between. The CDR3 spans 13 residues. CDR3 amino acids: CASSGREGETQYF. The CDR3 nucleotides are TGTGCCAGCTCTGGCAGGGAAGGCGAGACCCAGTACTTC.

The V gene is TRBV9, the J gene TRBJ2-3; 10 nucleotides match TRBD2. The CDR3 covers 17 residues. Germline V gene sequence: CDR1 SGDLS, CDR2 YYNGEE. V lost 1 base to trimming and J lost 4 bases; unmatched junction nucleotides: 9. The CDR3 sequence is CASSVFRAGGPADTQYF. The CDR3 nucleotides are TGTGCCAGCAGCGTATTTCGAGCGGGGGGGCCTGCAGATACGCAGTATTTT.

The chain recombines TRBV5-1 with TRBJ1-1; D is possibly TRBD1 (6 bases). Germline assignment: CDR1 SGHRS and CDR2 YFSETQ. The CDR3 spans 15 residues. The germline V and J ends were trimmed by 1 base and 2 bases, with 12 bases remaining between them. CDR3 in DNA: TGCGCCAGCAGCTTGAACAGGGTAGTCAACACTGAAGCTTTCTTT. It encodes CASSLNRVVNTEAFF. Complete variable domain (other parts from reference TRBV5-1 and TRBJ1-1): KAGVTQTPRYLIKTRGQQVTLSCSPISGHRSVSWYQQTPGQGLQFLFEYFSETQRNKGNFPGRFSGRQFSNSRSEMNVSTLELGDSALYLCASSLNRVVNTEAFFGQGTRLTVV.

The rearrangement links TRBV6-5 to TRBJ1-2; the D gene is possibly TRBD1 (5 bases). V was trimmed by 7 bases and J by 0 bases, leaving 12 bases between them. There are 14 residues in the CDR3. CDR1 is MNHEY, CDR2 SVGAGI, per germline. The CDR3 here is CASMAGPTNYGYTF. For the CDR3, the DNA is TGTGCCAGCATGGCAGGGCCGACTAACTATGGCTACACCTTC.

The chain joins TRBV28 to TRBJ1-2, with D perhaps matching TRBD1 (6 bases). Germline CDR1 is MDHEN and CDR2 is SYDVKM. V shed 2 bases and J shed 2 bases, with 6 bases lying between them. The CDR3 length is 13 residues. CDR3 bases: TGTGCCAGCAGTTTAACAGGGAACTATGGCTACACCTTC. As protein: CASSLTGNYGYTF.

The rearrangement uses TRBV15 and TRBJ1-1; no reliable D call. CDR3 length: 13 amino acids. The V end lost 0 bases, the J end lost 7 bases, and 9 bases lay between the germline ends. The germline V gene has CDR1 LNHNV and CDR2 YYDKDF (reference sequence). The CDR3 is CATSRDPRVEAFF. As DNA, the CDR3 is TGTGCCACCAGCAGAGATCCCCGGGTTGAAGCTTTCTTT. Together with reference TRBV15 and TRBJ1-1, the CDR3 gives the full variable domain: DAMVIQNPRYQVTQFGKPVTLSCSQTLNHNVMYWYQQKSSQAPKLLFHYYDKDFNNEADTPDNFQSRRPNTSFCFLDIRSPGLGDTAMYLCATSRDPRVEAFFGQGTRLTVV.

This chain links TRBV27 with TRBJ2-1, with D tentatively TRBD2 (6 bases). The CDR3 sequence is 13 residues long. Between the trimmed V and J ends, which lost 5 bases and 6 bases, there was a span of 11 bases. CDR1 and CDR2 (germline): MNHEY, SMNVEV (reference sequence). The CDR3 region is CASSPSGVNEQFF. CDR3 nucleotide sequence: TGTGCCAGCAGTCCCTCGGGAGTCAATGAGCAGTTCTTC.

The J gene is TRBJ2-6, the V gene TRBV19; 7 bases fit TRBD1. The CDR3 contains 16 residues. Per the germline V gene, CDR1 is LNHDA and CDR2 is SQIVND (reference sequence). J lost 0 bases, V lost 8 bases, and 7 bases had no gene match. This CDR3 reads CASRQGSASGANVLTF. The CDR3 DNA sequence: TGTGCCAGTCGACAGGGTTCCGCCTCTGGGGCCAACGTCCTGACTTTC.

The V call is TRBV28, the J call TRBJ2-1, with 11 bases aligning to TRBD2. The V and J ends lost 6 bases and 6 bases, in that order; junction bases with no gene match: 4. The germline gives CDR1 MDHEN, CDR2 SYDVKM. The CDR3 contains 14 residues. CDR3 sequence (DNA): TGTGCCAGCAGAACTAGCGGGGGTGTCAATGAGCAGTTCTTC. This encodes CASRTSGGVNEQFF.

This chain joins TRBV27 and TRBJ2-2; tentative D call: TRBD2 (7 bases). The CDR3 runs to 13 residues. V lost 8 bases and J lost 8, with 15 bases in between. The germline V gene encodes CDR1 MNHEY and CDR2 SMNVEV (reference sequence). The CDR3 here is CASGSGGVGELFF. The CDR3 bases are TGTGCCAGCGGCTCGGGGGGCGTTGGGGAGCTGTTTTTT.